The T cell receptor (beta chain) under discussion was sequenced for a study of kidney transplant recipient with SARS-CoV-2 infection. Details on this clonotype: Just one base apart from a much larger clone, this may be a read error. This CDR3 fails to terminate in the conserved phenylalanine or tryptophan, so it likely reflects a read error.

TCRdb re-derived calls from the reads in MiXCR, one entry per CDR3 protein. The table shows under 250,000 distinct CDR3 sequences, with around 28% occurring only once. CDR3 size: 18 residues. Germline CDR1 reads DFQATT; CDR2 reads SNEGSKA (reference sequence). Trimming cost V 1 base and J 5 bases; bases outside gene matches: 17. The chain combines TRBV20-1 with TRBJ1-1, with TRBD1 matching over 9 bases. The sample consisted of a blood sample, taken at baseline and on day 111 from a kidney transplant recipient. This receptor was identified in a young adult male patient who had COVID-19 and was a kidney transplant recipient. Some T cells may possibly be graft donor cells. CDR3 sequence reads: CSARVKSGTGSRRTEAFS. As DNA, the CDR3 is TGCAGTGCTAGAGTCAAATCGGGGACAGGGTCACGTCGGACTGAAGCTTTCTCT.